The 8 T cell receptor beta chains below were found in one sample sequenced in a study of T cell changes during pregnancy in multiple sclerosis. Clones were read by immunoSEQ multiplex PCR, and TCRdb kept only the in-frame ones, dropping some. This sample has 27,000 or so clones, with about 88% found just once. Sequenced material: CD8+ T cells from peripheral blood mononuclear cells, taken in the second trimester of pregnancy. These receptors came from a female donor with multiple sclerosis, enrolled in a pregnancy study.

This chain connects TRBV27 to TRBJ1-3; 7 bases match TRBD1. In germline, CDR1 is MNHEY, CDR2 SMNVEV (reference sequence). V lost 5 bases, J lost 0 bases, and 10 bases stayed unmatched. This CDR3 spans 17 amino acids. In nucleotides, the CDR3 is TGTGCCAGCAGTAAAATGGGGACAGCTTACTCTGGAAACACCATATATTTT. This sequence encodes CASSKMGTAYSGNTIYF.

This chain connects TRBV29-1 to TRBJ1-2; D might be TRBD1 (5 bases). This CDR3 has 15 residues. Per the germline V gene, CDR1 is SQVTM and CDR2 is ANQGSEA. V dropped 2 bases and J dropped 4 bases, with 17 bases sitting between them. The CDR3 DNA reads as TGCAGCGTTGAAACGTTCACGGGGGAGGGCTATGGCTACACCTTC. As protein: CSVETFTGEGYGYTF. Complete variable domain (other parts from reference TRBV29-1 and TRBJ1-2): SAVISQKPSRDICQRGTSLTIQCQVDSQVTMMFWYRQQPGQSLTLIATANQGSEATYESGFVIDKFPISRPNLTFSTLTVSNMSPEDSSIYLCSVETFTGEGYGYTFGSGTRLTVV.

The chain joins TRBV4-3 to TRBJ2-1; 8 positions match TRBD2. The junction had 6 bases not matched to a gene; V was cut back by 0 bases and J by 8 bases. The CDR3 spans 15 residues. CDR1 and CDR2 (germline): LGHNA, YSLEER. In DNA form, the CDR3 reads TGCGCCAGCAGCCAAGAAATCGGGGGGGCCGATGAGCAGTTCTTC. Encoded protein: CASSQEIGGADEQFF.

The chain combines TRBV19 with TRBJ2-7, with unresolved D. V was shortened by 3 bases and J by 1 base, with 10 bases between the two germline ends. Germline values: CDR1 LNHDA, CDR2 SQIVND (reference sequence). The CDR3 contains 14 residues. CDR3 loop: CASSIYGSSYEQYF. As DNA, the CDR3 is TGTGCCAGTAGTATTTACGGTTCTTCCTACGAGCAGTACTTC.

V and J are TRBV4-2 and TRBJ2-1; the match to TRBD2 covers 11 bases. This CDR3 region has 17 residues. V shed 1 base, J shed 1 base, and the junction held 3 bases outside the gene matches. CDR1 and CDR2 (germline): LGHNA, YNFKEQ. The CDR3 here is CASSQVTSGASYNEQFF. In DNA form, the CDR3 reads TGTGCCAGCAGCCAAGTGACTAGCGGGGCTTCCTACAATGAGCAGTTCTTC.

The chain employs TRBV19 and TRBJ1-6; D is unresolved. CDR3 length equals 12 residues. Germline V gene sequence: CDR1 LNHDA, CDR2 SQIVND (reference sequence). Trimming pared 3 bases from V and 8 bases from J, leaving 5 bases between. CDR3 loop: CASSIEDSPLHF. The DNA for the CDR3 is TGTGCCAGTAGTATTGAGGATTCACCCCTCCACTTT.

The chain carries TRBV10-2 and TRBJ2-2; D may be TRBD2 (7 bases). V lost 7 bases and J lost 3, with 15 bases in between. This CDR3 comprises 15 residues. Germline-derived CDR1 and CDR2 are WSHSY and SAAADI. The CDR3, as DNA: TGCGCCAGCATGGGGGGGCGTGAAGACACCGGGGAGCTGTTTTTT. It specifies CASMGGREDTGELFF.

Here the CDR3 reads CASSQGTLGTDTQYF. The CDR3 DNA follows: TGCGCCAGCAGTCAGGGCACCCTGGGCACAGATACGCAGTATTTT. The chain joins TRBV10-1 to TRBJ2-3; maybe TRBD1 (5 bases). CDR3 length: 15 amino acids. V shed 5 bases and J shed 1 base, with 13 bases lying between them. Germline V gives CDR1 WNHNN, CDR2 SYGVQD (reference sequence).